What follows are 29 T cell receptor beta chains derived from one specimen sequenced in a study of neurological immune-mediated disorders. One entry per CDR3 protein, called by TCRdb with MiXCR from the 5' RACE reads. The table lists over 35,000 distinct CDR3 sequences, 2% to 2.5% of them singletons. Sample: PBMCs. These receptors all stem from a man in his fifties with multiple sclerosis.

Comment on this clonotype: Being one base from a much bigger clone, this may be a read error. The CDR3 sequence is CNARGADEQFF. The CDR3, as DNA: TGCAATGCTAGGGGCGCGGATGAGCAGTTCTTC. The V gene is TRBV20-1, the J gene TRBJ2-1; D is perhaps TRBD1 (5 bases). The germline V gene encodes CDR1 DFQATT and CDR2 SNEGSKA (reference sequence). The CDR3 runs 11 residues.

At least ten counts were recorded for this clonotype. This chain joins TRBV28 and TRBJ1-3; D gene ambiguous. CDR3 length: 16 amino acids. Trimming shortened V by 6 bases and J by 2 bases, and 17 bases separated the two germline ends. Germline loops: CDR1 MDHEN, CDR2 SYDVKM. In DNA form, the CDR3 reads TGTGCCAGCAGCCTGGACGCGGGCGCAGCTGGAAACACCATATATTTT. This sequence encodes CASSLDAGAAGNTIYF.

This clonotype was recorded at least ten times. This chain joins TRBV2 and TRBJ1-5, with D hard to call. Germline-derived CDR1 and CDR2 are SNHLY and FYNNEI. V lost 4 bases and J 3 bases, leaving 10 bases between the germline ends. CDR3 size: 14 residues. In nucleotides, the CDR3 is TGTGCCAGCAGTGTGGGCAGACACAATCAGCCCCAGCATTTT. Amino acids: CASSVGRHNQPQHF.

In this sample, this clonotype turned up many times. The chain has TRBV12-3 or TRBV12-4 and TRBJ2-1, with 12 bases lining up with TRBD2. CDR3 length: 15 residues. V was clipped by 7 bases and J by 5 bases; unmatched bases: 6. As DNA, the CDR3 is TGTGCCAGCACCATGACTAGCGGGGGACACAATGAGCAGTTCTTC. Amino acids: CASTMTSGGHNEQFF.

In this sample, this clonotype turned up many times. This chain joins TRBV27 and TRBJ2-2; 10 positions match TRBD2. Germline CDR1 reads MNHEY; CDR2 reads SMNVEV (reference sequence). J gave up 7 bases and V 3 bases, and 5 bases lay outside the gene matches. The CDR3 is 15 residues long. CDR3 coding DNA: TGTGCCAGCAGTTTTAACCGACTAGCGGGCGGGGAGCTGTTTTTT. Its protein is CASSFNRLAGGELFF.

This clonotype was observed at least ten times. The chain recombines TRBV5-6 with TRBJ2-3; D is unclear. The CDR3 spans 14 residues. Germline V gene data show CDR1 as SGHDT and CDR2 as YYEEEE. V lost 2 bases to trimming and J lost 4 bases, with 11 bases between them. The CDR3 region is CASSLGQPSDTQYF. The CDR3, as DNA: TGTGCCAGCAGCTTAGGCCAGCCCTCAGATACGCAGTATTTT. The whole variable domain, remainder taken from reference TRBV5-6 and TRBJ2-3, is DAGVTQSPTHLIKTRGQQVTLRCSPKSGHDTVSWYQQALGQGPQFIFQYYEEEERQRGNFPDRFSGHQFPNYSSELNVNALLLGDSALYLCASSLGQPSDTQYFGPGTRLTVL.

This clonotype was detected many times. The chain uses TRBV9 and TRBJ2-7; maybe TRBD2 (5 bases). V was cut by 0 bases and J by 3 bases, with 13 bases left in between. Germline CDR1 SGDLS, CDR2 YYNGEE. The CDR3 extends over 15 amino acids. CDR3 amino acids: CASSVAPGSGYEQYF. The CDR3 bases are TGTGCCAGCAGCGTAGCTCCGGGCAGCGGCTACGAGCAGTACTTC.

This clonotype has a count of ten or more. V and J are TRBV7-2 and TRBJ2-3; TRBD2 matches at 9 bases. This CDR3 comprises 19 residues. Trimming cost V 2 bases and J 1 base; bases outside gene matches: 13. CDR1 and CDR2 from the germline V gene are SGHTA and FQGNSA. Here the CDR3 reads CASSLFYLAGRPGTDTQYF. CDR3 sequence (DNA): TGTGCCAGCAGCTTATTTTACCTAGCGGGGAGACCCGGCACAGATACGCAGTATTTT.

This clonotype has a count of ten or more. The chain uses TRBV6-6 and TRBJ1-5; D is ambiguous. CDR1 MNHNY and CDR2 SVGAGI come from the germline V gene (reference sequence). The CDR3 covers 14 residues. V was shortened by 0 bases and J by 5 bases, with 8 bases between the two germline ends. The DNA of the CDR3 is TGTGCCAGCAGTTACTCAGGGTTCGATCAGCCCCAGCATTTT. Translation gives CASSYSGFDQPQHF.

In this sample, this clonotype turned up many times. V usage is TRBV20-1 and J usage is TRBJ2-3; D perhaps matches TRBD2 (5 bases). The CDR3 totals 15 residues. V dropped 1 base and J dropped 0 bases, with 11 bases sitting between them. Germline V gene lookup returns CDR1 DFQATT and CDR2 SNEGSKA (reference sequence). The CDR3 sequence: CSARVSGSSTDTQYF. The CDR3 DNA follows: TGCAGTGCTAGAGTGTCGGGATCTAGCACAGATACGCAGTATTTT.

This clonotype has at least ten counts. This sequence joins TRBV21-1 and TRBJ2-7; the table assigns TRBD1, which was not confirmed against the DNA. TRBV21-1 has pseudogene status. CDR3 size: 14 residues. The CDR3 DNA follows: TGTGCCAGCAGCAAAAGAGGACAGTCCTACGAGCAGTACTTC. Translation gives CASSKRGQSYEQYF.

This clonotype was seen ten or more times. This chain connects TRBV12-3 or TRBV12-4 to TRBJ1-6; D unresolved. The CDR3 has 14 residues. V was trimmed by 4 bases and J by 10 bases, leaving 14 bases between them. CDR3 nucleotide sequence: TGTGCCAGCAGTTCCCGGGAGGTTGGGTCACCCCTCCACTTT. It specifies CASSSREVGSPLHF.

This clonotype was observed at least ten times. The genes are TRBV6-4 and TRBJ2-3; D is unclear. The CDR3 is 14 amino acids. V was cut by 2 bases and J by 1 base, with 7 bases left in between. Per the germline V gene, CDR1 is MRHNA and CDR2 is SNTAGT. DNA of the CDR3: TGTGCCAGCAGTGACGGGCCCCGCACAGATACGCAGTATTTT. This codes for CASSDGPRTDTQYF.

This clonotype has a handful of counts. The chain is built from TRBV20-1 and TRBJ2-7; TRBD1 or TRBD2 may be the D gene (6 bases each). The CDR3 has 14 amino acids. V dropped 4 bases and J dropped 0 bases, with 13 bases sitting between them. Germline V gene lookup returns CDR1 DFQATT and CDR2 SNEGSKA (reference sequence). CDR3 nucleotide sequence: TGCAGTGCTATATGGGGGGCCGGCTCCTACGAGCAGTACTTC. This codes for CSAIWGAGSYEQYF.

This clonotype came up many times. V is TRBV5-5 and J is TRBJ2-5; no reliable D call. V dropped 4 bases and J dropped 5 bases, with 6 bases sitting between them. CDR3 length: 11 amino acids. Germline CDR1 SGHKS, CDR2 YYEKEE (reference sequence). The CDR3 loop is CASSPRETQYF. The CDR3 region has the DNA TGTGCCAGCAGCCCCAGGGAGACCCAGTACTTC.

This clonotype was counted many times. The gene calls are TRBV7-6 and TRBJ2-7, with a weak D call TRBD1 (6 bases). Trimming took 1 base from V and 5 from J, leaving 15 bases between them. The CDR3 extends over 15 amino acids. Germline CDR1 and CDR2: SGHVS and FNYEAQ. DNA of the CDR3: TGTGCCAGCAGCTTAGAATATGACAGGACCCACGAGCAGTACTTC. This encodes CASSLEYDRTHEQYF.

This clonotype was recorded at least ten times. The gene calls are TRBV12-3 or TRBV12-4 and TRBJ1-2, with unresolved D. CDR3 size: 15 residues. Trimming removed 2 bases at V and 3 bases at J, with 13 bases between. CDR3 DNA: TGTGCCAGCAGTTTAATTAGGGCGCTACACTATGGCTACACCTTC. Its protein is CASSLIRALHYGYTF.

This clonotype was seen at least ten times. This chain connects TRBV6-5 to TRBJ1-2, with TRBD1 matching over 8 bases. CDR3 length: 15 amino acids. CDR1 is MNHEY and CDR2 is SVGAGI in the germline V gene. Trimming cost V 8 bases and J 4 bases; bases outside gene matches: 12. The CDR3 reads CASLPFGTGTYGYTF. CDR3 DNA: TGTGCCAGCCTCCCGTTCGGGACAGGCACCTATGGCTACACCTTC.

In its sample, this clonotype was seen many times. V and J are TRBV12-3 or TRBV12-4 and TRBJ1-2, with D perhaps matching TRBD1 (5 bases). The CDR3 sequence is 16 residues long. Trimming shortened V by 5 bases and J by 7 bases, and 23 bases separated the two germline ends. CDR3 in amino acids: CASSGTHSFLTRGYTF. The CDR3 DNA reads TGTGCCAGCAGTGGGACTCACAGTTTCTTGACACGTGGCTACACCTTC.

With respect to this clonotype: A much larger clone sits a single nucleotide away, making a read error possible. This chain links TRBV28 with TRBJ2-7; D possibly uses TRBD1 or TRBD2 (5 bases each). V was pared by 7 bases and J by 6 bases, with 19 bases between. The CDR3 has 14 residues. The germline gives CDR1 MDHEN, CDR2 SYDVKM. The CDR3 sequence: CASMNPGTASEQYF. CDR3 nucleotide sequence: TGTGCCAGCATGAACCCAGGGACGGCCTCCGAGCAGTACTTC. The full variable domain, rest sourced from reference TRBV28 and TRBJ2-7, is DVKVTQSSRYLVKRTGEKVFLECVQDMDHENMFWYRQDPGLGLRLIYFSYDVKMKEKGDIPEGYSVSREKKERFSLILESASTNQTSMYLCASMNPGTASEQYFGPGTRLTVT.

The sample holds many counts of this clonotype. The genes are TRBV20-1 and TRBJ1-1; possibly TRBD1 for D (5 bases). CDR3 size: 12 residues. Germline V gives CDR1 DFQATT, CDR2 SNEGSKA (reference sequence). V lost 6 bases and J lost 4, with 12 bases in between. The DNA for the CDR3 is TGCAGTGCATACGACGGGGCCACTGAAGCTTTCTTT. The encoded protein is CSAYDGATEAFF.

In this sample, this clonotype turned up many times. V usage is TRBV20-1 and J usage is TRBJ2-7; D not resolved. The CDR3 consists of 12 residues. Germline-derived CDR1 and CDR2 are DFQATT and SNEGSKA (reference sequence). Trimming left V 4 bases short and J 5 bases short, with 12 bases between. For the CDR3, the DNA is TGCAGTGCTAAACCGGATCCCGACGAGCAGTACTTC. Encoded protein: CSAKPDPDEQYF.

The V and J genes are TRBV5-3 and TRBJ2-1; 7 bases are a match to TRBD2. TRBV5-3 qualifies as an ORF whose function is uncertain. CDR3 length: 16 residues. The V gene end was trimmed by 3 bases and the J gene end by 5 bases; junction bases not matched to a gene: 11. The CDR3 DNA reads TGTGCCAGAAGCTGGCCTAGCGGTGGGACGAACAATGAGCAGTTCTTC. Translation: CARSWPSGGTNNEQFF.

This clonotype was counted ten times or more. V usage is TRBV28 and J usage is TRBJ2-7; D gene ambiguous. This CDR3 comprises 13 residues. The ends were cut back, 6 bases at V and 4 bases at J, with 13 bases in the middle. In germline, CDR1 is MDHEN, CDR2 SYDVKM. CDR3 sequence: CASSLSQGYEQYF. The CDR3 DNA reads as TGTGCCAGCAGCCTCTCCCAAGGTTACGAGCAGTACTTC. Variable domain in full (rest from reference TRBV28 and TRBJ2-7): DVKVTQSSRYLVKRTGEKVFLECVQDMDHENMFWYRQDPGLGLRLIYFSYDVKMKEKGDIPEGYSVSREKKERFSLILESASTNQTSMYLCASSLSQGYEQYFGPGTRLTVT.

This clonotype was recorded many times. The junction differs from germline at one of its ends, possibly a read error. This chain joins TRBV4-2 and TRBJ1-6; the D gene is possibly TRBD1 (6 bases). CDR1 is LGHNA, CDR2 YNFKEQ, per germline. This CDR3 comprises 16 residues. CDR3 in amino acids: CASSQQGSSYNSPLNF. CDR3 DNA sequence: TGTGCCAGCAGCCAACAGGGGAGCTCCTATAATTCACCCCTCAACTTT.

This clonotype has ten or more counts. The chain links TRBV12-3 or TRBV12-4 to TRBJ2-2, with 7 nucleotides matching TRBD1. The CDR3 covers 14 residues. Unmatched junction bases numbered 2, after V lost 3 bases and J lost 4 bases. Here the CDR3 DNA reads TGTGCCAGCAGTTTTACAGGGGTCACCGGGGAGCTGTTTTTT. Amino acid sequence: CASSFTGVTGELFF.

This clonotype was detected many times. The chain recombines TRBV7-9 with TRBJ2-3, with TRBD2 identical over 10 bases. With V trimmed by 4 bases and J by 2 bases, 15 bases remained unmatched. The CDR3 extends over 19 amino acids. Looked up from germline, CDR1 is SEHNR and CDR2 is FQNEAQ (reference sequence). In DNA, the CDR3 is TGTGCCAGCAGCTCTCGGGCTAGCGGGGGAAAAACCCTCACAGATACGCAGTATTTT. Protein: CASSSRASGGKTLTDTQYF.

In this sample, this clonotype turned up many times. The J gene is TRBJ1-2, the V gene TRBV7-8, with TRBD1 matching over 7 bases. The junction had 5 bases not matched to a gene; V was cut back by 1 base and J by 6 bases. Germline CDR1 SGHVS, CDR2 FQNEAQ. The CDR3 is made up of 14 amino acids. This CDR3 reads CASSLDGQANGYTF. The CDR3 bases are TGTGCCAGCAGCTTAGATGGACAGGCTAATGGCTACACCTTC.

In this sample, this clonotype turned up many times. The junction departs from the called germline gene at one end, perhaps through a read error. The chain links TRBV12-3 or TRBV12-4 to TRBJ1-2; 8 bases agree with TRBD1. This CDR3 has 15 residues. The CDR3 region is CASESAGTGFYDYTF. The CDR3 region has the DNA TGTGCCAGTGAGTCCGCCGGGACAGGTTTTTATGACTACACCTTC.